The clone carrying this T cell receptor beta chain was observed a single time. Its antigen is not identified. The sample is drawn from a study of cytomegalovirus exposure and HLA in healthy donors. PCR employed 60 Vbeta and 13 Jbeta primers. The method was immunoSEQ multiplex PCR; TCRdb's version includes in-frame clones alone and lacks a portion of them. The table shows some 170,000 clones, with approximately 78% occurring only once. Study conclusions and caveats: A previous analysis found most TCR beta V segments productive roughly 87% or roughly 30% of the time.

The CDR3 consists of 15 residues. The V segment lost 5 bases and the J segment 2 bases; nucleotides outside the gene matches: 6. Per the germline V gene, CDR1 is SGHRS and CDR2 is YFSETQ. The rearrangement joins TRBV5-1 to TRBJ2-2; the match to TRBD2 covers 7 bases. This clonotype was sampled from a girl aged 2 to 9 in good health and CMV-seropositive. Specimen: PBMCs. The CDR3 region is CASRFGLGNTGELFF. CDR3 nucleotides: TGCGCCAGCAGATTTGGACTAGGAAACACCGGGGAGCTGTTTTTT.